The 29 T cell receptor beta chains below all came from one sample that was sequenced in a study. TCRdb re-called the RT-PCR reads with MiXCR, one entry per CDR3 protein. This table has about 680,000 distinct CDR3 sequences, more than 13% appearing once. The sequenced sample consisted of memory CD4+ T cells from blood. The receptor source for this set is a female donor in good health, serving as a healthy control.

V gene TRBV6-1 combines with J gene TRBJ2-7, with TRBD1 as a possible D gene (6 bases). Looked up from germline, CDR1 is MNHNS and CDR2 is SASEGT. The CDR3 loop spans 15 amino acids. The V end lost 2 bases, the J end lost 5 bases, and 16 bases lay between the germline ends. The CDR3 is CASSERWGPFDEQYF. CDR3 nucleotide sequence: TGTGCCAGCAGTGAAAGGTGGGGGCCCTTTGACGAGCAGTACTTC.

This clonotype was counted between two and nine times. V usage is TRBV6-2 or TRBV6-3 and J usage is TRBJ2-3, with 11 positions matching TRBD2. The CDR3 is 15 amino acids. Germline assignment: CDR1 MNHEY and CDR2 SVGEGT. J lost 2 bases, V lost 6 bases, and 4 bases had no gene match. The CDR3 region has the DNA TGTGCCAGCAGCGGGACTAGCGGCAACACAGATACGCAGTATTTT. It is translated as CASSGTSGNTDTQYF.

The chain recombines TRBV5-1 with TRBJ2-7; D is uncertain. There are 14 residues in the CDR3. Germline V CDR1 and CDR2: SGHRS, YFSETQ. With 0 bases removed from V and 3 bases from J, the gap between germline ends came to 10 bases. The CDR3 region is CASSLAASDYEQYF. Written as DNA, the CDR3 is TGCGCCAGCAGCTTGGCCGCCAGCGACTACGAGCAGTACTTC.

The rearrangement links TRBV5-6 to TRBJ2-1, with 9 nucleotides matching TRBD2. This CDR3 is 15 amino acids long. V shed 7 bases, J shed 10 bases, and the junction held 15 bases outside the gene matches. Germline CDR1 SGHDT, CDR2 YYEEEE. CDR3 in DNA: TGTGCCAGCGGTAGGACTAGCGCCCTGAAGAGAGAGCAGTTCTTC. It is translated as CASGRTSALKREQFF.

This clonotype was observed a few times. The gene calls are TRBV14 and TRBJ2-3, with D unclear. This CDR3 has 14 amino acids. V was cut by 2 bases and J by 6 bases, with 12 bases left in between. Germline V CDR1 and CDR2: SGHDN, FVKESK. CDR3 residues: CASSQRPMPDTQYF. The DNA of the CDR3 is TGTGCCAGCAGCCAACGTCCCATGCCGGATACGCAGTATTTT. The full variable domain, completed using reference TRBV14 and TRBJ2-3, is EAGVTQFPSHSVIEKGQTVTLRCDPISGHDNLYWYRRVMGKEIKFLLHFVKESKQDESGMPNNRFLAERTGGTYSTLKVQPAELEDSGVYFCASSQRPMPDTQYFGPGTRLTVL.

In this sample, this clonotype turned up a few times. This rearrangement joins TRBV3-1 to TRBJ2-3; TRBD2 matches 12 bases. The CDR3 spans 18 residues. Germline CDR1 LGHDT, CDR2 YNNKEL (reference sequence). V dropped 2 bases and J dropped 3; count of bases not matched to a gene: 9. The CDR3 here is CASSQKRASGGATDTQYF. The CDR3 DNA reads as TGTGCCAGCAGCCAAAAGAGGGCTAGCGGGGGGGCTACAGATACGCAGTATTTT.

In this sample, this clonotype turned up many times. This sequence joins TRBV7-2 and TRBJ2-3, with a weak D call TRBD2 (5 bases). Germline V gene lookup returns CDR1 SGHTA and CDR2 FQGNSA. Deletions cut 5 bases from V and 0 bases from J, with 9 bases between. The CDR3 extends over 14 amino acids. The CDR3 coding sequence is TGTGCCAGCAGCGATACTAGAAGCACAGATACGCAGTATTTT. It encodes CASSDTRSTDTQYF.

This chain links TRBV4-3 with TRBJ1-2; D is undetermined. The V gene lost 0 bases and the J gene lost 11 bases, with 19 bases spanning the gap. The germline CDR1 and CDR2 sequences are LGHNA and YSLEER. The CDR3 has 15 amino acids. CDR3 nucleotide sequence: TGCGCCAGCAGCCAAGATTATCCCGACCCTGTAAAGTACACCTTC. Its protein product is CASSQDYPDPVKYTF.

This clonotype was counted many times. The CDR3 here is CASGDWGFGANVLTF. The CDR3 nucleotides are TGTGCCAGCGGAGACTGGGGGTTTGGGGCCAACGTCCTGACTTTC. The rearrangement joins TRBV6-2 or TRBV6-3 to TRBJ2-6; D is tentatively TRBD1 or TRBD2 (5 bases each). CDR1 MNHEY and CDR2 SVGEGT come from the germline V gene. The CDR3 length is 15 residues. V was shortened by 8 bases and J by 3 bases, with 14 bases between the two germline ends.

The chain carries TRBV7-2 and TRBJ1-1, with D possibly matching TRBD1 (6 bases). V dropped 4 bases and J dropped 7 bases, with 19 bases sitting between them. The CDR3 runs 15 residues. Germline-derived CDR1 and CDR2 are SGHTA and FQGNSA. For the CDR3, the DNA is TGTGCCAGCAGCTCTGCAGGGGCTATTCCCTTTGAAGCTTTCTTT. Translating it yields CASSSAGAIPFEAFF.

This clonotype was counted many times. The chain employs TRBV7-6 and TRBJ2-3; no firm D call. The germline V and J ends were trimmed by 4 bases and 0 bases, with 8 bases remaining between them. Germline-derived CDR1 and CDR2 are SGHVS and FNYEAQ. The CDR3 is 14 amino acids. The CDR3: CASSYSDSTDTQYF. DNA of the CDR3: TGTGCCAGCAGCTACTCGGACAGCACAGATACGCAGTATTTT.

A single count supports this clonotype. This chain links TRBV25-1 with TRBJ2-7; D is perhaps TRBD1 or TRBD2 (7 bases each). The V end lost 10 bases, the J end lost 5 bases, and 18 bases lay between the germline ends. This CDR3 contains 13 residues. Germline loops: CDR1 MGHDK, CDR2 SYGVNS. CDR3: CATGGANLHEQYF. CDR3 DNA: TGTGCCACAGGGGGGGCAAATCTCCACGAGCAGTACTTC.

V and J are TRBV28 and TRBJ1-2; 7 bases align to TRBD1. Germline V gives CDR1 MDHEN, CDR2 SYDVKM. V shed 6 bases, J shed 3 bases, and the junction held 7 bases outside the gene matches. This CDR3 has 14 amino acids. The CDR3 spells CASRYPTGDYGYTF. CDR3 DNA sequence: TGTGCCAGCAGGTACCCCACAGGGGACTATGGCTACACCTTC.

This clonotype turned up a few times. The V and J genes are TRBV3-1 and TRBJ2-7, with 7 bases fitting TRBD2. This CDR3 comprises 14 residues. Germline V CDR1 and CDR2: LGHDT, YNNKEL (reference sequence). The V segment lost 0 bases and the J segment 3 bases; nucleotides outside the gene matches: 2. The CDR3 here is CASSQDGGGYEQYF. Written as DNA, the CDR3 is TGTGCCAGCAGCCAAGATGGCGGGGGCTACGAGCAGTACTTC.

The genes are TRBV7-6 and TRBJ2-3; no reliable D call. Deletions cut 2 bases from V and 4 bases from J, with 7 bases between. Per germline, CDR1 SGHVS and CDR2 FNYEAQ. The CDR3 has 13 amino acids. CDR3 loop: CASSLQTADTQYF. In nucleotides, the CDR3 is TGTGCCAGCAGCTTACAGACGGCAGATACGCAGTATTTT.

The sample holds a few counts of this clonotype. The V call is TRBV4-1, the J call TRBJ1-4; unclear D gene. V was trimmed by 0 bases and J by 7 bases, leaving 12 bases between them. Germline assignment: CDR1 MGHRA and CDR2 YSYEKL. CDR3 length equals 15 residues. The chain's CDR3 is CASSQDSREGEKLFF. CDR3 in DNA: TGCGCCAGCAGCCAAGATTCCCGGGAGGGTGAAAAACTGTTTTTT.

This clonotype was seen more than once but under ten times. The CDR3 protein is CASSYSGTGGAEKLFF. The CDR3, as DNA: TGTGCCAGCAGTTACTCCGGGACAGGGGGGGCTGAAAAACTGTTTTTT. The chain joins TRBV6-5 to TRBJ1-4; 11 bases are shared with TRBD1. CDR3 size: 16 residues. Unmatched junction bases numbered 4, after V lost 0 bases and J lost 7 bases. CDR1 and CDR2 from the germline V gene are MNHEY and SVGAGI.

With respect to this clonotype: One end of the junction varies from germline; a read error may be responsible. The chain couples TRBV7-2 to TRBJ2-7; D remains ambiguous. This CDR3 has 12 amino acids. Looked up from germline, CDR1 is SGHTA and CDR2 is FQGNSA. CDR3 in DNA: TGTGCCAGCAGCTCCCGTGTAATGGCACTAAACTTC. This sequence encodes CASSSRVMALNF.

This clonotype was observed a few times. This rearrangement joins TRBV10-3 to TRBJ2-3, with D possibly TRBD2 on 6 matching bases. The CDR3 extends over 14 amino acids. Germline V gives CDR1 ENHRY, CDR2 SYGVKD. V was clipped by 7 bases and J by 0 bases, with 11 bases between them. The DNA of the CDR3 is TGTGCCATCAATGGACGGGGGAGCACAGATACGCAGTATTTT. This translates into CAINGRGSTDTQYF.

This chain uses TRBV2 with TRBJ1-1, with D unclear. V lost 6 bases, J lost 4 bases, and 9 bases lay in between. Germline V gene lookup returns CDR1 SNHLY and CDR2 FYNNEI. The CDR3 has 12 amino acids. The CDR3 region has the DNA TGTGCCAGCAGGGCCGATGGCACTGAAGCTTTCTTT. This encodes CASRADGTEAFF.

This clonotype was counted ten times or more. This chain connects TRBV27 to TRBJ2-7; the D is unclear. The CDR3 is 13 amino acids. Germline-derived CDR1 and CDR2 are MNHEY and SMNVEV (reference sequence). V was cut by 2 bases and J by 0 bases, with 5 bases left in between. The CDR3 sequence is CASSLAISYEQYF. In DNA, the CDR3 is TGTGCCAGCAGTTTAGCGATCTCCTACGAGCAGTACTTC.

Here the CDR3 reads CASTQSGTADGYTF. Written as DNA, the CDR3 is TGTGCCAGCACCCAGAGCGGGACAGCAGATGGCTACACCTTC. The chain links TRBV12-3 or TRBV12-4 to TRBJ1-2; TRBD1 matches at 7 bases. This CDR3 has 14 amino acids. J gave up 6 bases and V 7 bases, and 11 bases lay outside the gene matches.

The chain uses TRBV6-6 and TRBJ2-1; 9 bases match TRBD2. Germline CDR1 is MNHNY and CDR2 is SVGAGI (reference sequence). The CDR3 is 17 residues long. With 8 bases clipped from V and 8 bases from J, the junction kept 19 bases outside the gene matches. The CDR3 loop reads CASQWAGGPLVGDEQFF. The CDR3 DNA follows: TGTGCCAGCCAGTGGGCGGGAGGGCCTCTAGTAGGGGATGAGCAGTTCTTC.

This clonotype came up once. A read error is possible here, since a much larger clone lies one base away. This chain joins TRBV5-5 and TRBJ2-1; no clear D. The CDR3 runs 13 residues. The germline V gene encodes CDR1 SGHKS and CDR2 YYEKEE (reference sequence). The CDR3 DNA follows: TGTGCCAGCAGCCCCACGGTCTACAATGGGCAGTTCTTC. It specifies CASSPTVYNGQFF.

This clonotype occurred a few times. This rearrangement joins TRBV5-5 to TRBJ2-1; perhaps D is TRBD1 or TRBD2 (5 bases each). V lost 6 bases and J 8 bases, leaving 15 bases between the germline ends. This CDR3 contains 13 residues. Germline values: CDR1 SGHKS, CDR2 YYEKEE (reference sequence). This chain's CDR3 is CASKRTKEDEQFF. CDR3 DNA sequence: TGTGCCAGCAAAAGGACAAAGGAGGATGAGCAGTTCTTC.

This clonotype appeared a few times. The chain carries TRBV6-6 and TRBJ2-3, with 9 bases aligning to TRBD2. There are 18 residues in the CDR3. Germline CDR1 is MNHNY and CDR2 is SVGAGI (reference sequence). Losses at the gene ends were 0 bases for V and 0 bases for J; bases not matched to a gene: 7. In DNA, the CDR3 is TGTGCCAGCAGTTACTCGACTTCAGGACTAGCGAGCACAGATACGCAGTATTTT. Its translation is CASSYSTSGLASTDTQYF.

The V call is TRBV5-8, the J call TRBJ2-5, with 14 bases fitting TRBD2. CDR3 size: 18 residues. Germline V CDR1 and CDR2: SGHTS, YDEGEE. The V segment lost 3 bases and the J segment 5 bases; nucleotides outside the gene matches: 12. The CDR3 reads CASSYPGTSGSQGETQYF. The CDR3 DNA sequence: TGTGCCAGCAGCTACCCCGGGACTAGCGGGAGCCAAGGGGAGACCCAGTACTTC. Drawing the rest from reference TRBV5-8 and TRBJ2-5, the complete variable domain is EAGVTQSPTHLIKTRGQQATLRCSPISGHTSVYWYQQALGLGLQFLLWYDEGEERNRGNFPPRFSGRQFPNYSSELNVNALELEDSALYLCASSYPGTSGSQGETQYFGPGTRLLVL.

This clonotype occurred many times. The J gene is TRBJ2-7, the V gene TRBV5-1; D may be TRBD1 (6 bases). CDR1 SGHRS and CDR2 YFSETQ come from the germline V gene. The CDR3 loop spans 14 amino acids. The V gene lost 3 bases and the J gene lost 0 bases, with 10 bases spanning the gap. The CDR3 loop is CASSSDSHSYEQYF. CDR3 coding DNA: TGCGCCAGCAGCTCGGACAGCCACTCCTACGAGCAGTACTTC.

This clonotype was observed many times. The chain couples TRBV6-1 to TRBJ2-5; D gene uncertain. The CDR3 has 13 amino acids. Germline values: CDR1 MNHNS, CDR2 SASEGT. V gave up 1 base and J gave up 6 bases, with 9 bases separating them. The CDR3 nucleotides read TGTGCCAGCAGTGAAGGACACCGGCAGACCCAGTACTTC. This gives the protein CASSEGHRQTQYF.